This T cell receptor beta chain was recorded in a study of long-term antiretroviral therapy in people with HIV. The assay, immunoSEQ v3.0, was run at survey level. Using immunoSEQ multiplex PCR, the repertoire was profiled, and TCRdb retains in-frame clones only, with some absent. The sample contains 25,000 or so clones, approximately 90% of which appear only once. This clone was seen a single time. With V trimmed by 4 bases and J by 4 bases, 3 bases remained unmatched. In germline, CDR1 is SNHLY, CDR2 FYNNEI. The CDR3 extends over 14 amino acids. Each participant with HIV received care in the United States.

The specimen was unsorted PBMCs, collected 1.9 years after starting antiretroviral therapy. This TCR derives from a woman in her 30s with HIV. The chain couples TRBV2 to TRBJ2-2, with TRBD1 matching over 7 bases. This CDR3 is CASSGDSRTGELFF. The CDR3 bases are TGTGCCAGCAGTGGGGACAGTCGCACCGGGGAGCTGTTTTTT.